This TCR beta chain was sequenced for a study of cytomegalovirus exposure and HLA in healthy donors. Trimming left V 5 bases short and J 5 bases short, with 8 bases between. In germline, CDR1 is SGHRS, CDR2 YFSETQ. The CDR3 covers 13 residues. The study, taken as a whole, reports: Listed as cytomegalovirus-associated were 170 or so TCR beta chains. Presence/absence analysis assumed near-uniform sequencing depth across donors.

The PCR had 60 Vbeta and 13 Jbeta primers. Produced via immunoSEQ multiplex PCR; TCRdb's table is partial and in-frame only. The data hold about 150,000 clones, with over 65% observed a single time. Concerning this clone: No antigen is known for it.

Sequencing used PBMCs. The sequence derives from a woman in her forties in good health and CMV-seronegative. This chain joins TRBV5-1 and TRBJ1-6; D perhaps matches TRBD1 (5 bases). Here the CDR3 reads CASRDTDNSPLHF. The CDR3 nucleotides read TGCGCCAGCAGGGACACGGATAATTCACCCCTCCACTTT.